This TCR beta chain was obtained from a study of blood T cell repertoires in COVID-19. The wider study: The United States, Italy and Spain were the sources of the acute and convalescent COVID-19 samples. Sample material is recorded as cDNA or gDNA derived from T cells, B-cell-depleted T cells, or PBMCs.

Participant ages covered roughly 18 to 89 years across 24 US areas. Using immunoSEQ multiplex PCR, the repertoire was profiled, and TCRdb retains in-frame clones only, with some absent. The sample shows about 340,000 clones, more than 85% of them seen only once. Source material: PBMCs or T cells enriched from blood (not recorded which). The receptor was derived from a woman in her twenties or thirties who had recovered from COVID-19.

The CDR3 DNA follows: TGTGCCAGCAGTTCGGCAGGGAGCGGGGAAGAGGAGACCCAGTACTTC. Its translation is CASSSAGSGEEETQYF. This chain connects TRBV28 to TRBJ2-5; 7 bases fit TRBD2. The J segment lost 5 bases and the V segment lost 4 bases, leaving 13 bases of the junction unmatched. This CDR3 is built from 16 residues. Germline V lookup: CDR1 MDHEN, CDR2 SYDVKM.